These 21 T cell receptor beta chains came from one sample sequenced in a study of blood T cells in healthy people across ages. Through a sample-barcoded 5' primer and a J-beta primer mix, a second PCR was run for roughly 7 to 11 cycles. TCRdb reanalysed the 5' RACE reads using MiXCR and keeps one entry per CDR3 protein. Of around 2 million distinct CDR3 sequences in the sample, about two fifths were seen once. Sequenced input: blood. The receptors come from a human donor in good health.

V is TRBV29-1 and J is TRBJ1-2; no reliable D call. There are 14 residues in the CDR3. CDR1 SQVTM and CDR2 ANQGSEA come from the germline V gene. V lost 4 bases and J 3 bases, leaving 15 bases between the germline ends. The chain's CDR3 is CSVAAPGEDYGYTF. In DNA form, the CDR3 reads TGCAGCGTTGCGGCCCCCGGGGAAGACTATGGCTACACCTTC.

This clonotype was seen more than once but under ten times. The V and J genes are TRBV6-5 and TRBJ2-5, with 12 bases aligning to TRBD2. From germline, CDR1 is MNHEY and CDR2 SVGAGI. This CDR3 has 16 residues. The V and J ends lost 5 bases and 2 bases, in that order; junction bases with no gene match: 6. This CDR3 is CASSLTLAGGQETQYF. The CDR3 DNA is TGTGCCAGCAGTCTCACCCTAGCGGGGGGGCAAGAGACCCAGTACTTC.

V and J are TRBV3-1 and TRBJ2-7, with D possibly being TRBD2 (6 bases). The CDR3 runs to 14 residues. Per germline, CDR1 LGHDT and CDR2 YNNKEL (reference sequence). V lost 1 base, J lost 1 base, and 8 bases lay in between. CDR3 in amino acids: CASSQGLESYEQYF. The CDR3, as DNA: TGTGCCAGCAGCCAAGGACTAGAATCCTACGAGCAGTACTTC.

The CDR3 here is CSARNWGSEAFF. CDR3 DNA sequence: TGCAGTGCTAGAAATTGGGGGAGTGAAGCTTTCTTT. The V call is TRBV20-1, the J call TRBJ1-1; possible D gene TRBD1, 5 bases. The germline V and J ends were trimmed by 2 bases and 7 bases, with 11 bases remaining between them. Germline CDR1 is DFQATT and CDR2 is SNEGSKA (reference sequence). This CDR3 spans 12 amino acids.

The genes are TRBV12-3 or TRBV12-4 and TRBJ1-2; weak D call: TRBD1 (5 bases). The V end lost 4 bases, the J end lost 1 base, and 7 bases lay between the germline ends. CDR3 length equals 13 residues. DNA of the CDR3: TGTGCCAGCAGTTACAGGAATAACTATGGCTACACCTTC. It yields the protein CASSYRNNYGYTF.

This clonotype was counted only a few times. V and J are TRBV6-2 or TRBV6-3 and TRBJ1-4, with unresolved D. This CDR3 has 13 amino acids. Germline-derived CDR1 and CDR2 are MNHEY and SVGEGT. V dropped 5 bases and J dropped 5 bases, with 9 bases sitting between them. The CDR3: CASSRRGNEKLFF. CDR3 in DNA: TGTGCCAGCAGTCGCCGAGGGAATGAAAAACTGTTTTTT.

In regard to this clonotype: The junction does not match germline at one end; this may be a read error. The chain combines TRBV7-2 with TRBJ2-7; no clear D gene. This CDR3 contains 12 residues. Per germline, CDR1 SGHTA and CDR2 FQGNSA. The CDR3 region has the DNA TGTGCCAGCAACTTACCACCCTATGAGCAGTACTTC. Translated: CASNLPPYEQYF.

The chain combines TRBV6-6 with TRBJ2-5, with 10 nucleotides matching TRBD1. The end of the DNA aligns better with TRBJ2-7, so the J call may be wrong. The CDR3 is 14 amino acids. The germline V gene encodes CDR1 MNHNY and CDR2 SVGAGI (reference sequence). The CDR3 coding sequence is TGTGCCAGCAGTAAGGACAGGGGGATCGACGAGCAGTACTTC. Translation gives CASSKDRGIDEQYF.

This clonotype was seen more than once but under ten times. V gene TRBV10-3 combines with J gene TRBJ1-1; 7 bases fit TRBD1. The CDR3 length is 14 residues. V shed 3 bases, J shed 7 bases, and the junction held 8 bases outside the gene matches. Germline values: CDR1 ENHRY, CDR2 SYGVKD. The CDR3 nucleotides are TGTGCCATCAGTGAATCGACAGGGTTTGGTGAAGCTTTCTTT. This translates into CAISESTGFGEAFF.

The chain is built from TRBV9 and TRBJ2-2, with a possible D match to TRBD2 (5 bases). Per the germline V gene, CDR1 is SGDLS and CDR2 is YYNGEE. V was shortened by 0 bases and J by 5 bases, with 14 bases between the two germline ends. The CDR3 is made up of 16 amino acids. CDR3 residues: CASSVVGLMGTGELFF. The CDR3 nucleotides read TGTGCCAGCAGCGTAGTAGGACTGATGGGGACCGGGGAGCTGTTTTTT.

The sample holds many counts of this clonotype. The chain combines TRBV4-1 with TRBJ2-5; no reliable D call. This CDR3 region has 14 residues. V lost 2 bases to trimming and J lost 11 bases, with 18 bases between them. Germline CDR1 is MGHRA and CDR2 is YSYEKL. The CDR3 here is CASSQPGPSSLQYF. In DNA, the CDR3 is TGCGCCAGCAGCCAACCGGGCCCCTCTTCTCTGCAGTACTTC.

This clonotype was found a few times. The CDR3 nucleotides read TGTGCCAGCAGCTTAGGGTCGGTTGATTCACCCCTCCACTTT. It encodes CASSLGSVDSPLHF. The chain has TRBV7-6 and TRBJ1-6; the D is unclear. The germline gives CDR1 SGHVS, CDR2 FNYEAQ. The CDR3 has 14 residues. Trimming left V 1 base short and J 8 bases short, with 9 bases between.

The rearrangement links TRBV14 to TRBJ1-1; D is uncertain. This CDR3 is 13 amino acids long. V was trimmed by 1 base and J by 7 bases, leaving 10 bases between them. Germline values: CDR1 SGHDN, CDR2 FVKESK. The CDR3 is CASSQVVGHEAFF. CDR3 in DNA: TGTGCCAGCAGCCAAGTTGTGGGCCATGAAGCTTTCTTT.

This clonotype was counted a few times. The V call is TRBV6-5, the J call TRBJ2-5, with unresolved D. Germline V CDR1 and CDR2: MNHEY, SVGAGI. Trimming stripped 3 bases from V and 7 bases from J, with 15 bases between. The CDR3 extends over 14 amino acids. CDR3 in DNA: TGTGCCAGCAGTTATATGAGCGCTACAAGGACCCAGTACTTC. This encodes CASSYMSATRTQYF.

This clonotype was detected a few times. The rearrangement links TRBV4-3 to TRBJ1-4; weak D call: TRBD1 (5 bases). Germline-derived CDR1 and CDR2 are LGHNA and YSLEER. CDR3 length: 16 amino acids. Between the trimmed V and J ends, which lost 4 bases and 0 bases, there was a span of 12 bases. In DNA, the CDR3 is TGCGCCAGCAGCCCCGGGACTATCTCAACTAATGAAAAACTGTTTTTT. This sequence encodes CASSPGTISTNEKLFF.

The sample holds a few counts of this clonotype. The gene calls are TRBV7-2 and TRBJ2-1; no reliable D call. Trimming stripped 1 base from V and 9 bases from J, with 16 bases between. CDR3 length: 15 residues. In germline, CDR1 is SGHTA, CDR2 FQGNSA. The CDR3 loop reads CASSLGSGFIGEQFF. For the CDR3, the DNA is TGTGCCAGCAGCTTAGGGTCCGGGTTCATCGGTGAGCAGTTCTTC.

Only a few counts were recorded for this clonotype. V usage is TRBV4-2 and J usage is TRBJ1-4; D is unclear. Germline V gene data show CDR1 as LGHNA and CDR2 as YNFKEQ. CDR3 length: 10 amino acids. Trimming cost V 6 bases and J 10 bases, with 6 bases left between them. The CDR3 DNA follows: TGTGCCAGCAGTAGTGGAAAACTGTTTTTT. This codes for CASSSGKLFF.

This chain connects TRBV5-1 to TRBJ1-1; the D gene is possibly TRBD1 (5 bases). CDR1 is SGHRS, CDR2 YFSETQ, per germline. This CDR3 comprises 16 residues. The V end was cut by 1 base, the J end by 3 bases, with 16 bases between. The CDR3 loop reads CASSLMGGGWDTEAFF. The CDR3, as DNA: TGCGCCAGCAGCTTGATGGGGGGAGGATGGGACACTGAAGCTTTCTTT. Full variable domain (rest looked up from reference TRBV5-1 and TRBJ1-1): KAGVTQTPRYLIKTRGQQVTLSCSPISGHRSVSWYQQTPGQGLQFLFEYFSETQRNKGNFPGRFSGRQFSNSRSEMNVSTLELGDSALYLCASSLMGGGWDTEAFFGQGTRLTVV.

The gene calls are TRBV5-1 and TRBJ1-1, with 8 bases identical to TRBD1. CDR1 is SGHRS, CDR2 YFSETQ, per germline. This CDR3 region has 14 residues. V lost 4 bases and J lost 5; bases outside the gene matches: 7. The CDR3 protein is CASSPPQGATEAFF. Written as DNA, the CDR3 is TGCGCCAGCAGCCCCCCGCAGGGGGCAACTGAAGCTTTCTTT.

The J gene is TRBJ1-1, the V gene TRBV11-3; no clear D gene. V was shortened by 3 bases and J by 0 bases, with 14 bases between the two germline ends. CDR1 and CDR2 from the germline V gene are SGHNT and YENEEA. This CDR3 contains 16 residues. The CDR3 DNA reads TGTGCCAGCAGCTTGGGCGCACCGCAGCTGAACACTGAAGCTTTCTTT. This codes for CASSLGAPQLNTEAFF.

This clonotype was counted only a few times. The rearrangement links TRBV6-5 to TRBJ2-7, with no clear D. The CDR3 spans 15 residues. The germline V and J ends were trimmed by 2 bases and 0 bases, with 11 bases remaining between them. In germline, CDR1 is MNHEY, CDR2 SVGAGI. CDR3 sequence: CASSYDGSGSYEQYF. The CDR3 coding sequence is TGTGCCAGCAGTTACGATGGGTCAGGCTCCTACGAGCAGTACTTC.